This entry lists 4 T cell receptor beta chains sequenced from one sample in a study of blood T cell repertoires in COVID-19. Libraries were prepared by immunoSEQ multiplex PCR; TCRdb keeps only in-frame clonotypes and omits some of them. The sample lists roughly 83,000 clones, approximately 86% seen once, with approximately 8% in the top ten. The material sequenced was peripheral blood. The receptor set was obtained from an elderly man with active or convalescent COVID-19.

The chain employs TRBV27 and TRBJ1-3; D remains unclear. The CDR3 sequence is 18 residues long. Germline assignment: CDR1 MNHEY and CDR2 SMNVEV (reference sequence). Trimming shortened V by 6 bases and J by 2 bases, and 23 bases separated the two germline ends. CDR3 bases: TGTGCCAGCAGGACCGACGACACTTATGTTAAGACTGGAAACACCATATATTTT. It codes for CASRTDDTYVKTGNTIYF.

This clone was found a few times. The chain employs TRBV9 and TRBJ1-2, with unresolved D. This CDR3 spans 16 amino acids. Looked up from germline, CDR1 is SGDLS and CDR2 is YYNGEE. With 7 bases removed from V and 1 base from J, the gap between germline ends came to 20 bases. The CDR3 sequence: CASAPLAPSLNYGYTF. The CDR3 DNA sequence: TGTGCCAGCGCCCCCCTCGCGCCTAGCCTTAACTATGGCTACACCTTC.

The J gene is TRBJ2-2, the V gene TRBV5-4; D perhaps matches TRBD1 (6 bases). CDR1 is SGHNT and CDR2 is YYREEE in the germline V gene (reference sequence). V was pared by 2 bases and J by 0 bases, with 11 bases between. CDR3 length: 16 residues. The CDR3 DNA sequence: TGTGCCAGCAGCTTACCAGGGGCCCCGAACACCGGGGAGCTGTTTTTT. Translated: CASSLPGAPNTGELFF.

This chain's CDR3 is CASSLQGGSNQPQHF. The CDR3 DNA reads TGTGCCAGCAGTCTACAGGGGGGTAGCAATCAGCCCCAGCATTTT. This chain uses TRBV2 with TRBJ1-5; 8 bases fit TRBD1. The length of the CDR3 is 15 residues. The trim removed 5 bases at V and 0 bases at J, leaving 3 bases unmatched. Germline V gives CDR1 SNHLY, CDR2 FYNNEI.